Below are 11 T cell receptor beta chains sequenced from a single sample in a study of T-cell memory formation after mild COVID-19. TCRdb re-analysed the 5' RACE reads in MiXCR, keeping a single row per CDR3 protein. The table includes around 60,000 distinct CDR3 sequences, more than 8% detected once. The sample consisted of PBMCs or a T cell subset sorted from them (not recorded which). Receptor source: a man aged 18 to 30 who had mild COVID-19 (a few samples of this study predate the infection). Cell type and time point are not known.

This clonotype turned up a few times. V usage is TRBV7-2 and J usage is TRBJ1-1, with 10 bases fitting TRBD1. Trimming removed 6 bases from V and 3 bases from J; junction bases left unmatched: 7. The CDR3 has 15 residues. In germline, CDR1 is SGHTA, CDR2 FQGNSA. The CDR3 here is CASRVTGGLDTEAFF. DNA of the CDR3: TGTGCCAGCAGGGTGACAGGGGGCTTGGACACTGAAGCTTTCTTT.

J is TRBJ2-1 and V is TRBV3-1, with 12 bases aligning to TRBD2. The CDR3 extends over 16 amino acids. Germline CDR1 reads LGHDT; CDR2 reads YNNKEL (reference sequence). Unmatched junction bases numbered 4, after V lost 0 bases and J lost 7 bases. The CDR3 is CASSQDPSGGANEQFF. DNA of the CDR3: TGTGCCAGCAGCCAAGATCCTAGCGGGGGGGCAAATGAGCAGTTCTTC.

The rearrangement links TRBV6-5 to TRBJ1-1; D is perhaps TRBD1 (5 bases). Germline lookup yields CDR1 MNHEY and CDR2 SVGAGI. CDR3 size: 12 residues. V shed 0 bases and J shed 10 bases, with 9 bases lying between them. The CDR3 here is CASSYSAGPAFF. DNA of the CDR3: TGTGCCAGCAGTTACTCGGCAGGGCCAGCTTTCTTT.

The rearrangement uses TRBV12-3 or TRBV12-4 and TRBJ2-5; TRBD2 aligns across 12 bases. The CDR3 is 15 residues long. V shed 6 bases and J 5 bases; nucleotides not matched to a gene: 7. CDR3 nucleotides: TGTGCCAGCAGGAACCTAGCGGGGGGGCAGGAGACCCAGTACTTC. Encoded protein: CASRNLAGGQETQYF.

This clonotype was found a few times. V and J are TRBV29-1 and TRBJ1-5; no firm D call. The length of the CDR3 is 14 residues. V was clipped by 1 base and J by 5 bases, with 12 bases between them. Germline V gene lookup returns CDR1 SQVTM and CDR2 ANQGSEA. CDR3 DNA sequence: TGCAGCGTTGAAGTAGCAGGCAGCGATCAGCCCCAGCATTTT. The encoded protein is CSVEVAGSDQPQHF.

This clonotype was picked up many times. CDR3 protein: CASIPFGLSPITQYF. The CDR3 bases are TGTGCCAGCATTCCATTCGGACTGTCCCCCATTACGCAGTATTTT. The rearrangement joins TRBV7-3 to TRBJ2-3, with D perhaps TRBD2 (5 bases). This CDR3 has 15 amino acids. Germline CDR1 and CDR2: SGHTA and FQGTGA. The V gene lost 7 bases and the J gene lost 8 bases, with 22 bases spanning the gap.

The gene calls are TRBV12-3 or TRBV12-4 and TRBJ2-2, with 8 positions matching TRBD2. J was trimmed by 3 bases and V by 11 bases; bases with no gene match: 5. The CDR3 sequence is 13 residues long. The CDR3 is CASGRGDTGELFF. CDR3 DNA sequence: TGTGCCTCCGGGCGGGGGGACACCGGGGAGCTGTTTTTT.

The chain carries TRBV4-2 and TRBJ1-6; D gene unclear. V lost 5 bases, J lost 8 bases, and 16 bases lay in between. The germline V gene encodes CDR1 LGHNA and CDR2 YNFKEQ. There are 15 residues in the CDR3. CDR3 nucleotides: TGTGCCAGCAGCTCAGACGTAGGGCCAGATTCACCCCTCCACTTT. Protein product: CASSSDVGPDSPLHF.

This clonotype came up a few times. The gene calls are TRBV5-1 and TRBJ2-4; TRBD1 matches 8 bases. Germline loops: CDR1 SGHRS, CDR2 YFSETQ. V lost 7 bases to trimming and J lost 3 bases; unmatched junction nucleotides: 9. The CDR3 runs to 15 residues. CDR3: CASRPGQGDKNIQYF. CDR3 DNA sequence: TGCGCCAGCCGCCCCGGACAGGGTGACAAAAACATTCAGTACTTC.

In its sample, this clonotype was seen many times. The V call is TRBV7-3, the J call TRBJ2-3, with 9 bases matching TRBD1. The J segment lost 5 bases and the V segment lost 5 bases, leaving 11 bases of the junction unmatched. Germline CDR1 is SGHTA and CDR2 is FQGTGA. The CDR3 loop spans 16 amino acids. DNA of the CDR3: TGTGCCAGCAGCGCCTCCGGACAGGGGACGGTAGATACGCAGTATTTT. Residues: CASSASGQGTVDTQYF. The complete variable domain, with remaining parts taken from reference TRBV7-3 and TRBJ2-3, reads GAGVSQTPSNKVTEKGKYVELRCDPISGHTALYWYRQSLGQGPEFLIYFQGTGAADDSGLPNDRFFAVRPEGSVSTLKIQRTERGDSAVYLCASSASGQGTVDTQYFGPGTRLTVL.

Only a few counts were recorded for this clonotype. CDR3 sequence: CASSLVGTGSQETQYF. CDR3 bases: TGCGCCAGCAGCTTGGTGGGGACTGGGTCACAAGAGACCCAGTACTTC. V usage is TRBV5-1 and J usage is TRBJ2-5, with D possibly being TRBD2 (6 bases). Per germline, CDR1 SGHRS and CDR2 YFSETQ. The CDR3 is made up of 16 amino acids. V lost 0 bases, J lost 2 bases, and 14 bases lay in between.